This T cell receptor (beta chain) came from a study of identical twins. This clonotype was counted between two and nine times. In TCRdb, the 5' RACE reads were re-called with MiXCR into one record per CDR3 protein. Here the sample spans hundreds of thousands of distinct CDR3 sequences, roughly a quarter being singletons. The V and J ends lost 0 bases and 0 bases respectively, with 14 bases between them. This CDR3 region has 16 residues. The germline CDR1 and CDR2 sequences are DFQATT and SNEGSKA (reference sequence). These data were also reused for a study on T cells expressing NK-cell markers. From that study: It was sorted CD3+CD56+NKG2C+, CD3+CD56+NKG2C- and CD3+CD56-NKG2C+ T cells that supplied the TCR beta repertoires. Sorting of alpha-beta TCR T cells alone was achieved in several experiments with an anti-gamma-delta TCR antibody. Each of about 6 donors carried dominant NKG2C+ clonotypes accounting for about 1.0-7.0% of CD8+ T cells. Similarly, these clonotypes led the CD3+CD56-NKG2C+ fraction as well in several donors.

J is TRBJ1-1 and V is TRBV20-1; D might be TRBD1 (5 bases). Sample: CD4+ T cells sorted from blood. The receptor comes from a woman aged 18-29 years in good health. The CDR3 sequence is CSARDLGGRMNTEAFF. CDR3 bases: TGCAGTGCTAGAGATCTGGGGGGAAGGATGAACACTGAAGCTTTCTTT.